The present TCR beta chain was sequenced within a study of cytomegalovirus exposure and HLA in healthy donors (dated by TCRdb to about 2017). Turning to the overall study: An earlier analysis of some 500 of the donors reported 276 Gb of sequence data and 100 million to 140 million unique TCR beta sequences from around 200 million T cells. Roughly 320 gigabases of sequencing data and around 85 million unique TCR sequences made up an early release that covered 500 to 700 HLA-typed donors. Of the approximately 400 genotyped donors, roughly 80% fell in the genetic ancestry cluster associated with self-reported Caucasian donors. The study aimed to test whether signatures of past pathogen exposure could be identified by cataloging public T cell receptors. The study used immunosequencing to profile the T cell repertoires of 666 subjects and linked those repertoires to cytomegalovirus serostatus. Along with the roughly 700-subject first cohort, a separate validation cohort of around 120 different subjects was used. To predict cytomegalovirus infection status, the study brought together high-throughput TCR immunosequencing, statistical association of individual TCRs with disease status, and machine learning. In a later analysis, previously published TCR beta repertoires from 550 to 700 donors were re-analyzed and high-resolution HLA genotyping was added so that TCR occurrence patterns could be studied. Rather than drawing on any new phenotypic data, the later analysis identified candidate immune exposures from TCR beta sequences and the way those sequences occurred across donors. An earlier analysis of some 500 of the donors applied high-throughput TCR beta sequencing to assess whether each TCR beta V gene segment acted as functional or pseudogenic. Donor age, sex, ethnicity and CMV serostatus were collected together with the repertoire data. Genome-wide SNP genotypes for about 65% of the roughly 670 donors were used in a later genetic analysis, which treated that subset as a discovery cohort. Every repertoire in the discovery cohort had been generated on one and the same sequencing platform. HLA typing included class I and class II loci at four-digit resolution. The number of typed donors differed by locus: roughly 629-640 for A, B, C, DRB1 and DQB1; approximately 540 for DQA1; 606 for DPA1; and approximately 450 for DPB1. Roughly 5 DR-DQ haplotypes were handled as single units for association and clustering, since linkage in the cohort was strong. On average, 235,054 unique TCR beta nucleotide sequences were sequenced per donor among a few hundred genotyped donors of the cohort, with approximately 18% of those sequences being non-productive.

The library was generated by the immunoSEQ multiplex PCR assay. A mixture of 60 forward primers for TCR Vbeta segments and 13 reverse primers for TCR Jbeta segments was used in the multiplex PCR. The CDR3 region of rearranged TCR beta genes was amplified from genomic DNA with a multiplex PCR assay. Amplified TCR beta libraries were sequenced as 87-base-pair reads on the Illumina HiSeq System. Per the authors' processing: A later analysis tallied 70 million to 100 million unique TCR beta chains across the 640 or so repertoires, and around 12 million of those chains were shared by two or more donors. Raw reads were error-corrected and collapsed into unique sequences by a nearest-neighbor algorithm in which closely related sequences were merged to remove PCR and sequencing errors. V, D and J gene segments were assigned by aligning CDR3 sequences to IMGT reference sequences. For a sequence to be retained, at least a six-nucleotide match to both a V gene segment and a J gene segment was required. A rearrangement was called productive if the CDR3 had no stop codons and remained in frame with V and J, and every other rearrangement was called non-productive. Following IMGT convention, CDR3 was defined as the stretch from the second conserved V-encoded cysteine up to the conserved J-encoded phenylalanine. The earlier analysis of 587 of the donors excluded sequences that lacked an unambiguous match to a single V gene segment. In an earlier analysis of several hundred of the donors, V segments were called functional above 56.7% productive rearrangements and were called segregating when the between-donor standard deviation exceeded 5%. To diagnose cytomegalovirus status from the catalog of TCR beta chain sequences, a statistical classification framework was built. In a later analysis, V and J genes were assigned by comparing TCR nucleotide sequences against IMGT/GENE-DB human TR gene sequences. A later analysis assigned CDR3 sequences and most-parsimonious VDJ recombination scenarios with the TCRdist pipeline. In a later analysis, each TCR beta chain was defined by its CDR3 amino acid sequence together with its V-gene family, and reads without a unique V-gene family were excluded. As a way to deal with suspected cross-contamination and a sequencing artifact, a later analysis dropped 450 to 600 nucleotide sequences that were highly shared and had low generation probability. A later analysis calculated a clonal expansion index for each public chain from normalized within-repertoire ranks of inferred template counts. Generation probabilities in a later analysis came from a VDJ recombination model fitted to out-of-frame rearrangements, and those results were checked against IGoR. Hypergeometric tests were used in a later analysis to score TCR-TCR, TCR-HLA and TCR-CMV co-occurrence, with a repertoire-size bias correction applied to the TCR pairs. A later analysis estimated false discovery rates by permuting HLA or CMV assignments 20 times. In a later analysis, co-occurring TCRs were grouped with DBSCAN, and TCRdist sequence similarity was added when clustering was performed within HLA-allele-positive subsets. Repertoires with fewer than 30,000 or more than 120,000 public chains, plus five repertoires with anomalous nucleotide sharing, were excluded from co-occurrence clustering. The immuneACCESS repertoire file appears here via TCRdb, limited to in-frame rearrangements. These files lack a portion of the clones; in checked studies, under half of the deficit traces to unresolved V genes, and the cause of the others is not known. D and trimming were read from the DNA, whereas the V and J calls and clone size are those reported in that table. The sample table shows 130,000 to 150,000 clones, and about 74% are seen once. The ten largest clones take up approximately 4.3% of the sample.

The cohort consisted of more than 650 healthy bone marrow donors. At the time of sampling, every cohort member was nominally healthy, though immune exposures that went unrecorded were likely present. The donor tested CMV seropositive and was one of the 289 seropositive cohort members. Each donor provided a peripheral blood sample, and peripheral blood mononuclear cells were used for TCR beta sequencing. Genomic DNA extraction from the blood cell samples was performed with the Qiagen DNeasy Blood Extraction Kit. General study outcomes and caveats: Because the 87-base-pair reads could not distinguish some IMGT-functional V segments, including TRBV6-2 and TRBV6-3, those segments were excluded. Correlated functional status among segregating V segments might be attributable to linkage disequilibrium, but an unknown experimental factor could not be ruled out. The study gave a list of under 200 TCR beta chains associated with cytomegalovirus. For the cohort, immune exposure information was limited to CMV serostatus. A further reported finding was that TCR beta sequences accurately predicted the HLA-A and HLA-B alleles for most subjects in the first cohort. Assigning TCR associations to individual alleles was difficult when HLA alleles, especially DR and DQ, strongly co-occurred. In a later genetic analysis, a missense DCLRE1C variant was associated with V-gene and J-gene trimming of TCR beta chains, and the association was replicated in an independent cohort. In a later analysis, HLA-associated TCR beta chains were found to be more clonally expanded and to have lower generation probabilities than equally common non-associated chains. While some public TCRs were present in many individuals, most TCR sequences turned up only very rarely across donors. In a later analysis, TCR association rates were found to vary across HLA loci, with the most associated TCRs seen for DRB1 alleles and the fewest for HLA-C alleles. Because HLA typing was unavailable for some donors at each locus, only the typed subset was used in association tests. A few of the identified cytomegalovirus-associated TCR beta chains were confirmed in vitro to be specific for cytomegalovirus antigens. Roughly uniform sequencing depth across donors was assumed in presence/absence analyses, although this assumption may not hold. A later analysis associated about 17,000 TCR beta sequences with specific HLA alleles at a false discovery rate of 0.05. According to the authors, the approach could potentially be generalized to other disease states and immunological phenotypes. In an earlier analysis of over 550 of the donors, most TCR beta V segments were observed in productive rearrangements about 87% or about 30% of the time, broadly matching IMGT annotations. According to a later analysis, parvovirus B19, influenza, CMV and Epstein-Barr virus appeared linked to several top co-occurrence clusters. In both the original and validation cohorts, the classifier was reported to diagnose cytomegalovirus status with high specificity and sensitivity. Only TCR beta chains were sequenced in this cohort, and the absence of alpha or paired-chain data limited detectable features. A cluster of highly shared sequence variants was judged likely to be a technical artifact of the sequencing pipeline. A later analysis found that most CMV-associated TCR beta chains appeared HLA-restricted, with HLA associations seemingly driven largely by CMV exposure. Compared with the roughly 710-donor mean, donors in an Asian-associated ancestry cluster had fewer N-insertions in productive TCRs, according to a later genetic analysis. Because counts were too low, roughly 17 rarely observed V segments, including chromosome 9 orphons, were left out of the earlier analysis of a few hundred of the donors.

About this clone itself: Its target antigen remains unknown. No base-level quality is on record; no much larger clone is a single base apart.

The V end loses 4 bases and the J end loses 0 bases, and a stretch of 16 bases separates them. CDR1 is given as MNHEY and CDR2 as SMNVEV, both from the germline V gene (reference sequence). The CDR3 sequence holds 16 residues, the cysteine and phenylalanine included. The read is trimmed to its CDR3 DNA, 48 bases read in frame from base 1. This receptor chain uses TRBV27 and TRBJ2-7; the D gene cannot be named for sure. Specimen: PBMCs. This sequence originates from a man between 18 and 35 years old in good health and CMV-seropositive. CDR3 protein: CASSSIPSRSSYEQYF. The nucleotide sequence is TGTGCCAGCAGTTCGATCCCTTCTAGGAGCTCCTACGAGCAGTACTTC.